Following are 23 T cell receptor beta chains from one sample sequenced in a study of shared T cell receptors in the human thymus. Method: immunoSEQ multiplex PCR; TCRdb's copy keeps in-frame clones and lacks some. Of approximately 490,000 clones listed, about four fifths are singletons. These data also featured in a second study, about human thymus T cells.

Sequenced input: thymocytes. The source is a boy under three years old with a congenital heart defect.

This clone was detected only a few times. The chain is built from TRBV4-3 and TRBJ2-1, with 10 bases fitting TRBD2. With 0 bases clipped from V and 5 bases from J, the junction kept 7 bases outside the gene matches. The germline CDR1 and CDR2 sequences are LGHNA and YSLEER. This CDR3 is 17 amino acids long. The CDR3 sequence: CASSQDGSGRADNEQFF. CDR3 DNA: TGCGCCAGCAGCCAAGATGGGAGCGGGAGGGCCGACAATGAGCAGTTCTTC.

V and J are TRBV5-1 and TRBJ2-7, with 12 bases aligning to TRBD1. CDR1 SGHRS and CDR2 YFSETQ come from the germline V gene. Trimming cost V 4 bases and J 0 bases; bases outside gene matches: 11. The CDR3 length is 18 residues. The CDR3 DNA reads TGCGCCAGCAGCCCTGGGGGACAGGGGGCCGGGAGCTCCTACGAGCAGTACTTC. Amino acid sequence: CASSPGGQGAGSSYEQYF.

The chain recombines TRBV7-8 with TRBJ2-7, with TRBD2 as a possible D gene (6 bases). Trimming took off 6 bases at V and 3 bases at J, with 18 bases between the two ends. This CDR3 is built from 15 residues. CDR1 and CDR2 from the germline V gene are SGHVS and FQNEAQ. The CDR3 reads CASRSGPGALYEQYF. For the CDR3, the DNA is TGTGCCAGCAGGTCGGGTCCGGGAGCCCTCTACGAGCAGTACTTC.

The CDR3 loop reads CASSPDRLYEQYF. The CDR3 DNA is TGTGCCAGCAGTCCAGACAGACTCTACGAGCAGTACTTC. The rearrangement uses TRBV6-6 and TRBJ2-7; a possible D gene is TRBD1 (5 bases). The CDR3 runs 13 residues. Trimming removed 5 bases from V and 3 bases from J, with 11 bases in between. From germline, CDR1 is MNHNY and CDR2 SVGAGI (reference sequence).

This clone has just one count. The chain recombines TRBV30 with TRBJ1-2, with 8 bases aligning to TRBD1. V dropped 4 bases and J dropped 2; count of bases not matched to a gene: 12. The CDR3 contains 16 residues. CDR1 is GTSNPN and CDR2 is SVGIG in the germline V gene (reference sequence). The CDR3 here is CAWNLQGAGRNYGYTF. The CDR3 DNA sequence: TGTGCCTGGAATCTTCAGGGGGCCGGGCGCAACTATGGCTACACCTTC.

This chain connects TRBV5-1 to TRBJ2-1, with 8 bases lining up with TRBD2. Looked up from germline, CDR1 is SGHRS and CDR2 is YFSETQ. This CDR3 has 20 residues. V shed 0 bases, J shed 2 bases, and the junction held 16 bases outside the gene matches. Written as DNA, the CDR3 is TGCGCCAGCAGCTTGGGAGTTTGGCTAGCGGGCGCCTGGCCCTACAATGAGCAGTTCTTC. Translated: CASSLGVWLAGAWPYNEQFF.

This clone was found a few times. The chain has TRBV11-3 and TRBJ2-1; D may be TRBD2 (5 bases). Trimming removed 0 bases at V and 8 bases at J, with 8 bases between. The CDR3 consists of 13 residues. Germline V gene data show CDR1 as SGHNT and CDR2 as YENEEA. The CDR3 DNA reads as TGTGCCAGCAGCTTAGAGGGAGAACATGAGCAGTTCTTC. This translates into CASSLEGEHEQFF.

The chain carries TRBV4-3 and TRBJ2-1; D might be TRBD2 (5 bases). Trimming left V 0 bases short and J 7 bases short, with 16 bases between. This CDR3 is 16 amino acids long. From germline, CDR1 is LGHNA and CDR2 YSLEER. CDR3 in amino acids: CASSQDGRVVENEQFF. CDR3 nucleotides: TGCGCCAGCAGCCAAGATGGGCGGGTGGTAGAGAATGAGCAGTTCTTC.

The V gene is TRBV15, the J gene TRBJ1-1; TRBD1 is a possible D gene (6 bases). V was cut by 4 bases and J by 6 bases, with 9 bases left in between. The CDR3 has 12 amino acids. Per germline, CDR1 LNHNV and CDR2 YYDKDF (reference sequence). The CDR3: CATSTRQAEAFF. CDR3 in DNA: TGTGCCACCAGCACCAGACAGGCTGAAGCTTTCTTT.

The CDR3 is CASRGLAGETGELFF. The CDR3 DNA reads TGTGCCAGCAGGGGACTAGCGGGAGAAACCGGGGAGCTGTTTTTT. The V and J genes are TRBV2 and TRBJ2-2, with 14 positions matching TRBD2. The CDR3 has 15 amino acids. CDR1 SNHLY and CDR2 FYNNEI come from the germline V gene. Trimming cost V 6 bases and J 5 bases; bases outside gene matches: 2.

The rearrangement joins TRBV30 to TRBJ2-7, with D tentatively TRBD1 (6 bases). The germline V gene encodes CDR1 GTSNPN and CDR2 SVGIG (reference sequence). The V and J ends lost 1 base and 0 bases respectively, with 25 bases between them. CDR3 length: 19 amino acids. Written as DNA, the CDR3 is TGTGCCTGGAGTGCGGACAGAGGGATTAGTGGACAAAGCTCCTACGAGCAGTACTTC. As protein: CAWSADRGISGQSSYEQYF.

The CDR3 DNA follows: TGTGCCAGCTCATCAAGACGGACTATCCGTTCGAACACCGGGGAGCTGTTTTTT. The encoded protein is CASSSRRTIRSNTGELFF. The genes are TRBV18 and TRBJ2-2; possible D gene TRBD2, 6 bases. The V gene lost 5 bases and the J gene lost 0 bases, with 19 bases spanning the gap. The CDR3 totals 18 residues. From germline, CDR1 is KGHSH and CDR2 LQKENI.

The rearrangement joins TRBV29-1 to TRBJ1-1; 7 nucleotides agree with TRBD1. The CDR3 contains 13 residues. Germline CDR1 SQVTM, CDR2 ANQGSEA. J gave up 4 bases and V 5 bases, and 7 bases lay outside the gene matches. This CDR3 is CSVLRGRVTEAFF. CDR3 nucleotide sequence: TGCAGCGTTTTAAGGGGGCGGGTCACTGAAGCTTTCTTT.

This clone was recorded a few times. The CDR3 DNA follows: TGTGCCTGGAGGTTCCGGGACACCCCTAACTATGGCTACACCTTC. Protein sequence: CAWRFRDTPNYGYTF. The chain recombines TRBV30 with TRBJ1-2; D might be TRBD1 (6 bases). The germline gives CDR1 GTSNPN, CDR2 SVGIG (reference sequence). CDR3 size: 15 residues. V was clipped by 3 bases and J by 0 bases, with 14 bases between them.

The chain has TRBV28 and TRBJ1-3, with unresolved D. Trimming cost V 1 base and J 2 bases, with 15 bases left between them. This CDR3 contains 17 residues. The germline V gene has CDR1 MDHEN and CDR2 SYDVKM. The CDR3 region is CASSLSGRARAGNTIYF. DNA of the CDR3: TGTGCCAGCAGTTTATCTGGGAGGGCGAGGGCTGGAAACACCATATATTTT.

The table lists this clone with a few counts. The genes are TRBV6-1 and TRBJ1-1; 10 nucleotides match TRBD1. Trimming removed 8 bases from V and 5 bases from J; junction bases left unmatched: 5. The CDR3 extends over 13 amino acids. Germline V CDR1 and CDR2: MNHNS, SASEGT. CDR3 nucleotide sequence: TGTGCCAGCGACAGGGGGCGAAGTACTGAAGCTTTCTTT. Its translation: CASDRGRSTEAFF.

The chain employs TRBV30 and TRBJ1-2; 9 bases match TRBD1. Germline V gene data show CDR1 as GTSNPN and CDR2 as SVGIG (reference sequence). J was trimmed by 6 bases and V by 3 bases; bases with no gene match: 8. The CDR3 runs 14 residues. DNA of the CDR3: TGTGCCTGGAGGTTGGGACAGGGCGTGAATGGCTACACCTTC. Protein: CAWRLGQGVNGYTF.

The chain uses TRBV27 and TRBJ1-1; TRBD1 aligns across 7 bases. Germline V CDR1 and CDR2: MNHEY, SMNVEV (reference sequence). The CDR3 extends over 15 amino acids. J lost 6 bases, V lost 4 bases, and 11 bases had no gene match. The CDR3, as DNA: TGTGCCAGCAGTTGTTATGGGACAGAGGATTCTGAAGCTTTCTTT. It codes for CASSCYGTEDSEAFF.

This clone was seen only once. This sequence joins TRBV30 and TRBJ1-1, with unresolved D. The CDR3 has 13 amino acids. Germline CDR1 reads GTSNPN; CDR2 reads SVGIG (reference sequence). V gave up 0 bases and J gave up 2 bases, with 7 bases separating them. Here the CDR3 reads CAWSVRANTEAFF. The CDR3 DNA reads TGTGCCTGGAGTGTAAGAGCAAACACTGAAGCTTTCTTT.

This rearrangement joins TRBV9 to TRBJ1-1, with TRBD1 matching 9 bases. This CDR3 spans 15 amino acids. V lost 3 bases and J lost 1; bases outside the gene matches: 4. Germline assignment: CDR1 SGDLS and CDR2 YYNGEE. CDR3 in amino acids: CASSDRDRANTEAFF. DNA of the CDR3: TGTGCCAGCAGCGACCGGGACAGGGCGAACACTGAAGCTTTCTTT.

The CDR3 coding sequence is TGCGCCAGCAGCTTGGCGGGAGAGTTTGCAGCAGATACGCAGTATTTT. Translated, it gives CASSLAGEFAADTQYF. The J gene is TRBJ2-3, the V gene TRBV5-1; a possible D gene is TRBD2 (6 bases). V was cut by 0 bases and J by 4 bases, with 15 bases left in between. CDR1 and CDR2 (germline): SGHRS, YFSETQ. The length of the CDR3 is 16 residues. Together with reference TRBV5-1 and TRBJ2-3, the CDR3 gives the full variable domain: KAGVTQTPRYLIKTRGQQVTLSCSPISGHRSVSWYQQTPGQGLQFLFEYFSETQRNKGNFPGRFSGRQFSNSRSEMNVSTLELGDSALYLCASSLAGEFAADTQYFGPGTRLTVL.

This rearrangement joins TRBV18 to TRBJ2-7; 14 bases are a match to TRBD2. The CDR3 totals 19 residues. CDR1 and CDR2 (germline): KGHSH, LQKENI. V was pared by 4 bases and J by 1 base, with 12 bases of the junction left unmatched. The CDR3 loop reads CASSLPSGTSGSSSYEQYF. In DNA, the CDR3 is TGTGCCAGCTCACTTCCGTCGGGGACTAGCGGGAGTTCTTCCTACGAGCAGTACTTC.

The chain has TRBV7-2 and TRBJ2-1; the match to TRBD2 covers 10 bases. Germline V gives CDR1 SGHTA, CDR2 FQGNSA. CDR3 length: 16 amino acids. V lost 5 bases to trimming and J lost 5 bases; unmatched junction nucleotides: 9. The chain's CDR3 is CASSPRRLAGDNEQFF. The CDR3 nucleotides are TGTGCCAGCAGCCCCCGCCGGCTAGCGGGAGACAATGAGCAGTTCTTC.